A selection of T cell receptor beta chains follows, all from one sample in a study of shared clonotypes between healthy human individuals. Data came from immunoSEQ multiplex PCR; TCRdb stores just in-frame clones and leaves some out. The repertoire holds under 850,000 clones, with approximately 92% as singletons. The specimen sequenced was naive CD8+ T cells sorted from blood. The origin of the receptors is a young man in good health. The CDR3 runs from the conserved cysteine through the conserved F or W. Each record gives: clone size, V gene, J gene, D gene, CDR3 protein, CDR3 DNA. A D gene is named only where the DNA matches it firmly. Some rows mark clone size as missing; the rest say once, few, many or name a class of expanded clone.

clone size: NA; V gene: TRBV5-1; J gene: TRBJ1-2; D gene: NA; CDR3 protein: CASSLLPAGTAYGYTF; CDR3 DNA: TGCGCCAGCAGCTTGCTCCCGGCAGGAACCGCCTATGGCTACACCTTC
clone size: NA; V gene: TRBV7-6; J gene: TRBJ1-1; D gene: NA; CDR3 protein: CASSLSVGGAEAFF; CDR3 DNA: TGTGCCAGCAGCTTATCAGTCGGGGGTGCTGAAGCTTTCTTT
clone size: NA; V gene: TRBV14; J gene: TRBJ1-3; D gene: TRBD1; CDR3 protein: CASSQVGTVSGNTIYF; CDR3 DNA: TGTGCCAGCAGCCAAGTGGGGACAGTCTCTGGAAACACCATATATTTT
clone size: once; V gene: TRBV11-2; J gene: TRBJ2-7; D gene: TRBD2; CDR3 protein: CASSLGSSGSFNEQYF; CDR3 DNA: TGTGCCAGCAGCTTAGGTTCTAGCGGGAGTTTCAACGAGCAGTACTTC
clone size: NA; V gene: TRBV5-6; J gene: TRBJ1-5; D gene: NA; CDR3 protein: CASSLRPGPNSNQPQHF; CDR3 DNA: TGTGCCAGCAGCTTGAGGCCAGGACCGAATAGCAATCAGCCCCAGCATTTT
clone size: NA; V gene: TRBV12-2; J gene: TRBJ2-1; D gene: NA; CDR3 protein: CASRLTRGPNNEQFF; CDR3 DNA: TGTGCAAGTCGCTTAACTAGAGGTCCCAACAATGAGCAGTTCTTC
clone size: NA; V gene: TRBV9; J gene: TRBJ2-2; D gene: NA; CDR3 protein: CASRAGTGELFF; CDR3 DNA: TGTGCCTCCCGGGCGGGAACCGGGGAGCTGTTTTTT
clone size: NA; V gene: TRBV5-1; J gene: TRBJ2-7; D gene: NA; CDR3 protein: CASSFGSHEQYF; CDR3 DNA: TGCGCCAGCAGCTTTGGGAGTCACGAGCAGTACTTC
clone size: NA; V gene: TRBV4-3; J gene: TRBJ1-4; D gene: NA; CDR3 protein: CASSQDTLGWQANEKLFF; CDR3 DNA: TGCGCCAGCAGCCAAGATACTCTGGGTTGGCAGGCCAATGAAAAACTGTTTTTT
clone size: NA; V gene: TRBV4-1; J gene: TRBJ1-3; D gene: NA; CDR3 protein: CASSRLRDYGNTIYF; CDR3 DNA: TGCGCCAGCAGCCGCCTGAGGGACTACGGAAACACCATATATTTT
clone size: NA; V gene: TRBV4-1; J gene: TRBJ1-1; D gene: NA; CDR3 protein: CASSPPRGYTEAFF; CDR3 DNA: TGCGCCAGCAGCCCGCCAAGGGGGTACACTGAAGCTTTCTTT
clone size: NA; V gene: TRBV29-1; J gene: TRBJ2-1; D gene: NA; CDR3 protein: CSVEGGVPGSNEQFF; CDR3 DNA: TGCAGCGTTGAAGGTGGTGTGCCCGGGAGCAATGAGCAGTTCTTC
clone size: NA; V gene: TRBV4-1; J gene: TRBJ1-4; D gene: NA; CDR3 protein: CASSQEASDNEKLFF; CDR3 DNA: TGCGCCAGCAGCCAAGAGGCCTCCGATAATGAAAAACTGTTTTTT
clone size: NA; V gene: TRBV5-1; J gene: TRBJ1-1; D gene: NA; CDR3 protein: CASSFGGTEAFF; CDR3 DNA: TGCGCCAGCAGCTTTGGGGGCACTGAAGCTTTCTTT
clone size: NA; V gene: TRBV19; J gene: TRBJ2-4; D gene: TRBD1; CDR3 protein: CASSRDRVREAKNIQYF; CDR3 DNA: TGTGCCAGTAGTAGGGACAGGGTTCGAGAAGCCAAAAACATTCAGTACTTC
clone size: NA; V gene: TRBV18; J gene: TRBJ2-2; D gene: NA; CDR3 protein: CASSRKAYADENTGELFF; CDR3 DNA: TGTGCCAGCTCACGAAAGGCTTACGCGGACGAGAACACCGGGGAGCTGTTTTTT
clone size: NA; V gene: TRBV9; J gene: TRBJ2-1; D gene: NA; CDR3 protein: CASSVGDSSYNEQFF; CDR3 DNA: TGTGCCAGCAGCGTAGGAGACTCCTCCTACAATGAGCAGTTCTTC
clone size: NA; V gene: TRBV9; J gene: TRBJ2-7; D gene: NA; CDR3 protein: CASSPTGNYEQYF; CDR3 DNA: TGTGCCAGCAGCCCCACGGGTAACTACGAGCAGTACTTC
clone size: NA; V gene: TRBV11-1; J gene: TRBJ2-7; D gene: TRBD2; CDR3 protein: CASSQYRAGGLYEQYF; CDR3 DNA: TGTGCCAGCAGCCAGTACCGGGCGGGAGGCCTCTACGAGCAGTACTTC
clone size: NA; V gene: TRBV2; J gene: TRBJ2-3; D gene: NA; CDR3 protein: CASSDWSAGRGTDTQYF; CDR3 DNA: TGTGCCAGCAGTGATTGGTCGGCGGGCCGGGGCACAGATACGCAGTATTTT
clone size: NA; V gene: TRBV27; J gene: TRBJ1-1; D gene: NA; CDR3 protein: CASSSGLNTEAFF; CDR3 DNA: TGTGCCAGCAGTTCGGGACTGAACACTGAAGCTTTCTTT
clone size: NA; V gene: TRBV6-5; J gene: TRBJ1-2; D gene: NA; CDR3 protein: CASSYSGGASYGYTF; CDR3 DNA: TGTGCCAGCAGTTACTCCGGGGGCGCGTCCTATGGCTACACCTTC
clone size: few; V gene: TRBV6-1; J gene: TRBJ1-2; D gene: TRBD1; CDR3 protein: CASSEAGTVYGYTF; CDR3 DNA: TGTGCCAGCAGTGAAGCCGGGACAGTCTATGGCTACACCTTC
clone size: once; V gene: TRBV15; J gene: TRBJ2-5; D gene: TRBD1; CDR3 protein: CATSSRGQGRGEAQYF; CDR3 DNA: TGTGCCACCAGCAGCCGAGGACAGGGACGTGGTGAGGCCCAGTACTTC
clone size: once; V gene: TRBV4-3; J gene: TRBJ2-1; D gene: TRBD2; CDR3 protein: CASSSGLAGVRANEQFF; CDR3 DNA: TGCGCCAGCAGCTCCGGGCTAGCGGGAGTTAGGGCAAATGAGCAGTTCTTC
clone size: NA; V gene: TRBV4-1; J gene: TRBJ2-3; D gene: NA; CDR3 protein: CASSQEVMSDTQYF; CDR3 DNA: TGCGCCAGCAGCCAAGAGGTGATGTCCGATACGCAGTATTTT
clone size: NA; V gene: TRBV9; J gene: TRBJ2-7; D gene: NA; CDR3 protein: CASSETGTNSYEQYF; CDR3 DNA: TGTGCCAGCAGCGAAACCGGGACAAACAGCTACGAGCAGTACTTC
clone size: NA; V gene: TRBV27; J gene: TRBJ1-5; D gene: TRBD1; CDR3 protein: CASSPTGGRDQPQHF; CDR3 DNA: TGTGCCAGCAGTCCTACAGGGGGCAGAGATCAGCCCCAGCATTTT
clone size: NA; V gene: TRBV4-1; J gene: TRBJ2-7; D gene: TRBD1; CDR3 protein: CASSQLDRGYEQYF; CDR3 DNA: TGCGCCAGCAGCCAACTGGACAGGGGGTACGAGCAGTACTTC
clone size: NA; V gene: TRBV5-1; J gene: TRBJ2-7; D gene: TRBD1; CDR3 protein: CASSLWDRGLKYEQYF; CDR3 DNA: TGCGCCAGCAGCCTATGGGACAGGGGGCTCAAGTACGAGCAGTACTTC
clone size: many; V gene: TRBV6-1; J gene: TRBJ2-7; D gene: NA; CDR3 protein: CASSEHYEQYF; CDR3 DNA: TGTGCCAGCAGTGAACACTACGAGCAGTACTTC
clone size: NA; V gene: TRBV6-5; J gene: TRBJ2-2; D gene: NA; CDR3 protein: CASSDRGRGAGELFF; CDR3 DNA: TGTGCCAGCAGCGACCGGGGTCGGGGAGCCGGGGAGCTGTTTTTT
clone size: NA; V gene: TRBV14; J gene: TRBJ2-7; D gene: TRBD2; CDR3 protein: CASSPWTSGRAVEEQYF; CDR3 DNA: TGTGCCAGCAGCCCATGGACTAGCGGGAGGGCGGTGGAAGAGCAGTACTTC
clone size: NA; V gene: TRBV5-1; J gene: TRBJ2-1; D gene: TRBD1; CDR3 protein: CASSHSGQMSSYNEQFF; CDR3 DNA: TGCGCCAGCAGCCATTCGGGACAGATGAGCTCCTACAATGAGCAGTTCTTC
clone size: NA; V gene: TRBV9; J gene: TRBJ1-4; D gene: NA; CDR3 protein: CASSPNTGEKLFF; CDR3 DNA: TGTGCCAGCAGCCCAAACACAGGGGAAAAACTGTTTTTT
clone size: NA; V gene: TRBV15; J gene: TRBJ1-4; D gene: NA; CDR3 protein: CATQSSQDNEKLFF; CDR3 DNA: TGTGCCACCCAATCCTCCCAGGATAATGAAAAACTGTTTTTT
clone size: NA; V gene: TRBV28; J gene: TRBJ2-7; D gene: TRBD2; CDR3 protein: CASSLTRIGGGRVIYEQYF; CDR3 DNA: TGTGCCAGCAGTCTTACTCGGATTGGGGGAGGGCGGGTAATCTACGAGCAGTACTTC
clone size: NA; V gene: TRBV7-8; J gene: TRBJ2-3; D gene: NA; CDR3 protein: CASSYRGGTDTQYF; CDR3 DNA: TGTGCCAGCAGCTATAGGGGTGGGACAGATACGCAGTATTTT
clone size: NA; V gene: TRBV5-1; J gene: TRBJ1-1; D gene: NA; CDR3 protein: CASSLGGLEAEAFF; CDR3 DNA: TGCGCCAGCAGCTTGGGCGGTTTGGAGGCTGAAGCTTTCTTT
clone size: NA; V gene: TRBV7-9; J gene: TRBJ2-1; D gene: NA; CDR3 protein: CASSSSPPGEISYNEQFF; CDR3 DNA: TGTGCCAGCAGCTCAAGCCCTCCGGGAGAGATTTCCTACAATGAGCAGTTCTTC
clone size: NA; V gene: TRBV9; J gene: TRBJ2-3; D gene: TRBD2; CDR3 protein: CASSPWERESTDTQYF; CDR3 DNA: TGTGCCAGCAGCCCCTGGGAGCGGGAGAGCACGGATACGCAGTATTTT
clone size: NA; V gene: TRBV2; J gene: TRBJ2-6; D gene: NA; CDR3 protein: CASSEDRFSGANVLTF; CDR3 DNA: TGTGCCAGCAGTGAAGACAGGTTCTCTGGGGCCAACGTCCTGACTTTC
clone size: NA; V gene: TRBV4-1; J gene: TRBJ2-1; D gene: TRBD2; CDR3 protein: CASSHPLGPGLAGEEQFF; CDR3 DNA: TGCGCCAGCAGCCACCCCTTGGGCCCGGGACTAGCGGGTGAAGAGCAGTTCTTC
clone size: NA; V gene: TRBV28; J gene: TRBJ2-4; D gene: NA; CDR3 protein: CASSFTGTENIQYF; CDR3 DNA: TGTGCCAGCAGTTTTACAGGGACCGAAAACATTCAGTACTTC
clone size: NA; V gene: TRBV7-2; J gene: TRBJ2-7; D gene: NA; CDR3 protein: CASSLYSLYEQYF; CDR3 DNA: TGTGCCAGCAGCTTATACTCGTTATACGAGCAGTACTTC
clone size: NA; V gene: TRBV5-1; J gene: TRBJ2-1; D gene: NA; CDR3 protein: CASSLGFGGNNEQFF; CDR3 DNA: TGCGCCAGCAGCTTGGGGTTTGGCGGAAACAATGAGCAGTTCTTC